These 23 T cell receptor beta chains were sequenced from one sample in a study of cytomegalovirus exposure and HLA in healthy donors. With 60 Vbeta and 13 Jbeta primers, the PCR was carried out. Only in-frame clones appear in the TCRdb table, and some are missing; sequencing was by immunoSEQ multiplex PCR. This sample carries roughly 110,000 clones, with 3% to 4.5% going to the ten biggest clones. Sequencing used PBMCs. These TCRs come from a man aged 25 to 40 in good health and CMV-seronegative.

The chain has TRBV5-1 and TRBJ2-3, with a possible D match to TRBD2 (5 bases). CDR3 length: 15 amino acids. V was trimmed by 1 base and J by 0 bases, leaving 9 bases between them. CDR1 SGHRS and CDR2 YFSETQ come from the germline V gene. The CDR3 sequence: CASSLRRGSTDTQYF. The CDR3, as DNA: TGCGCCAGCAGCTTGCGACGGGGAAGCACAGATACGCAGTATTTT.

The genes are TRBV6-5 and TRBJ2-7; TRBD2 matches at 7 bases. V lost 8 bases and J lost 1; bases outside the gene matches: 11. This CDR3 comprises 15 residues. Germline CDR1 reads MNHEY; CDR2 reads SVGAGI. The CDR3 loop is CASSVPSGGSYEQYF. The CDR3 coding sequence is TGTGCCAGCTCGGTCCCCTCGGGGGGATCCTACGAGCAGTACTTC.

This rearrangement joins TRBV6-6 to TRBJ2-3, with D perhaps TRBD2 (5 bases). V was shortened by 5 bases and J by 4 bases, with 10 bases between the two germline ends. The CDR3 runs 13 residues. Germline lookup yields CDR1 MNHNY and CDR2 SVGAGI (reference sequence). CDR3 region: CASSAQRADTQYF. The CDR3 DNA reads as TGTGCCAGCAGTGCCCAGAGGGCAGATACGCAGTATTTT.

The rearrangement joins TRBV7-2 to TRBJ1-5, with D possibly matching TRBD1 (5 bases). Looked up from germline, CDR1 is SGHTA and CDR2 is FQGNSA. CDR3 length equals 12 residues. Trimming left V 1 base short and J 16 bases short, with 14 bases between. The DNA of the CDR3 is TGTGCCAGCAGCTTAGATGGGGGGATCAGTCATTTT. Translation gives CASSLDGGISHF.

The V gene is TRBV28, the J gene TRBJ2-3, with TRBD1 as a possible D gene (6 bases). The CDR3 is 15 residues long. The germline V and J ends were trimmed by 9 bases and 2 bases, with 18 bases remaining between them. Germline V gene lookup returns CDR1 MDHEN and CDR2 SYDVKM. CDR3 DNA sequence: TGTGCCAGGGTCGACCTCAGGGGCCTCACAGATACGCAGTATTTT. Protein product: CARVDLRGLTDTQYF.

The chain carries TRBV7-6 and TRBJ1-2; 8 bases line up with TRBD1. V gave up 5 bases and J gave up 4 bases; unmatched junction bases: 9. This CDR3 region has 15 residues. Germline-derived CDR1 and CDR2 are SGHVS and FNYEAQ. This CDR3 is CASSLSDRGVYGYTF. In nucleotides, the CDR3 is TGTGCCAGCAGCCTGAGTGACAGGGGTGTCTATGGCTACACCTTC.

CDR3 DNA sequence: TGTGCCAGCAGTGAAGGAGACAGGGCCTCCTACGAGCAGTACTTC. Its translation: CASSEGDRASYEQYF. The chain combines TRBV2 with TRBJ2-7; 7 bases map to TRBD1. CDR1 is SNHLY and CDR2 is FYNNEI in the germline V gene. The CDR3 is made up of 15 amino acids. V lost 1 base to trimming and J lost 0 bases; unmatched junction nucleotides: 3.

The genes are TRBV11-2 and TRBJ2-1, with D possibly TRBD2 on 6 matching bases. Trimming left V 9 bases short and J 4 bases short, with 19 bases between. Germline V CDR1 and CDR2: SGHAT, FQNNGV. The CDR3 runs to 15 residues. The CDR3 sequence is CASSITGSGYNEQFF. The DNA of the CDR3 is TGTGCCAGTAGTATAACCGGGAGCGGATACAATGAGCAGTTCTTC.

Concerning this clone: At one end, the junction sequence differs from germline, possibly due to a read error. The rearrangement uses TRBV5-1 and TRBJ2-1; 9 bases fit TRBD1. Germline CDR1 and CDR2: SGHRS and YFSETQ. There are 15 residues in the CDR3. The CDR3 spells CASSSGQGDYSEQFF. CDR3 bases: TGCGCCAGCAGCTCGGGACAGGGAGACTACAGTGAGCAGTTCTTC.

The V gene is TRBV6-5, the J gene TRBJ1-2, with TRBD1 matching 7 bases. With 5 bases clipped from V and 8 bases from J, the junction kept 2 bases outside the gene matches. Per germline, CDR1 MNHEY and CDR2 SVGAGI. CDR3 length: 11 residues. The chain's CDR3 is CASSNRGGYTF. Written as DNA, the CDR3 is TGTGCCAGCAGTAACAGGGGCGGCTACACCTTC.

This sequence joins TRBV2 and TRBJ2-3, with TRBD1 matching 8 bases. The CDR3 sequence is 14 residues long. Germline V gene sequence: CDR1 SNHLY, CDR2 FYNNEI. V shed 6 bases and J 2 bases; nucleotides not matched to a gene: 4. CDR3 amino acids: CASSGQGYTDTQYF. CDR3 DNA sequence: TGTGCCAGCAGCGGACAGGGCTACACAGATACGCAGTATTTT.

J is TRBJ2-3 and V is TRBV5-1; D unresolved. The V and J ends lost 2 bases and 6 bases respectively, with 4 bases between them. The CDR3 extends over 11 amino acids. Germline V gene data show CDR1 as SGHRS and CDR2 as YFSETQ. As DNA, the CDR3 is TGCGCCAGCAGCTTTCTGGATACGCAGTATTTT. It is translated as CASSFLDTQYF.

V usage is TRBV7-2 and J usage is TRBJ2-1; maybe TRBD2 (5 bases). The V gene's germline CDR1 is SGHTA and CDR2 FQGNSA. V was trimmed by 5 bases and J by 4 bases, leaving 15 bases between them. The CDR3 runs to 15 residues. In DNA, the CDR3 is TGTGCCAGCAGCCCCGGGGAACAGTCTTACAATGAGCAGTTCTTC. It is translated as CASSPGEQSYNEQFF.

V gene TRBV2 combines with J gene TRBJ2-7; D is perhaps TRBD1 (6 bases). CDR1 and CDR2 from the germline V gene are SNHLY and FYNNEI. This CDR3 is 14 amino acids long. Trimming took off 4 bases at V and 5 bases at J, with 15 bases between the two ends. This CDR3 is CASSGQGSTHEQYF. In nucleotides, the CDR3 is TGTGCCAGCAGTGGGCAGGGGAGCACACACGAGCAGTACTTC.

The genes are TRBV28 and TRBJ1-5; 7 nucleotides match TRBD1. Germline V gives CDR1 MDHEN, CDR2 SYDVKM. The CDR3 totals 18 residues. V lost 7 bases to trimming and J lost 5 bases; unmatched junction nucleotides: 20. CDR3 in amino acids: CASNLTGKRIKDHQPQHF. CDR3 sequence (DNA): TGTGCCAGCAACCTGACAGGGAAGAGAATTAAGGATCATCAGCCCCAGCATTTT.

V is TRBV7-6 and J is TRBJ2-7, with 9 bases lining up with TRBD2. Trimming cost V 5 bases and J 10 bases; bases outside gene matches: 12. Germline CDR1 and CDR2: SGHVS and FNYEAQ. The CDR3 length is 14 residues. CDR3 residues: CASSLIAGESEQYF. The CDR3 DNA sequence: TGTGCCAGCAGCCTTATAGCGGGGGAGTCGGAACAGTACTTC.

This chain joins TRBV30 and TRBJ1-5; 11 bases align to TRBD1. Germline CDR1 reads GTSNPN; CDR2 reads SVGIG (reference sequence). The CDR3 extends over 15 amino acids. Trimming removed 3 bases from V and 8 bases from J; junction bases left unmatched: 9. CDR3 amino acids: CAWSAGTGGIEPQHF. The CDR3 nucleotides read TGTGCCTGGAGCGCCGGGACAGGGGGTATAGAGCCCCAGCATTTT.

This chain links TRBV4-1 with TRBJ2-5; TRBD2 might be the D (5 bases). Germline CDR1 reads MGHRA; CDR2 reads YSYEKL. Trimming cost V 0 bases and J 3 bases, with 20 bases left between them. This CDR3 contains 18 residues. The CDR3 sequence: CASSQDRSELGRKETQYF. CDR3 DNA: TGCGCCAGCAGCCAAGATCGAAGCGAGCTGGGGAGAAAAGAGACCCAGTACTTC.

The CDR3 loop reads CASSTGLAGAFF. The CDR3, as DNA: TGTGCCAGCTCAACGGGACTGGCGGGAGCTTTCTTT. The rearrangement uses TRBV18 and TRBJ1-1; D perhaps matches TRBD1 (5 bases). The V gene's germline CDR1 is KGHSH and CDR2 LQKENI. With 5 bases removed from V and 10 bases from J, the gap between germline ends came to 14 bases. The CDR3 is made up of 12 amino acids.

The chain carries TRBV5-1 and TRBJ2-5; 13 bases are shared with TRBD2. V shed 0 bases, J shed 5 bases, and the junction held 1 base outside the gene matches. The CDR3 extends over 15 amino acids. The V gene's germline CDR1 is SGHRS and CDR2 YFSETQ. The CDR3 DNA sequence: TGCGCCAGCAGCTTGGGACTAGCGGGGGGTGAGACCCAGTACTTC. It yields the protein CASSLGLAGGETQYF.

The V and J genes are TRBV6-6 and TRBJ1-1; D is perhaps TRBD1 (6 bases). Germline V lookup: CDR1 MNHNY, CDR2 SVGAGI (reference sequence). The CDR3 totals 10 residues. V lost 8 bases and J lost 10, with 11 bases in between. CDR3 sequence reads: CASAQGAAFF. CDR3 coding DNA: TGTGCCAGCGCACAGGGAGCAGCTTTCTTT.

The V and J genes are TRBV7-9 and TRBJ2-7; tentatively, D is TRBD1 (5 bases). The CDR3 consists of 15 residues. CDR1 SEHNR and CDR2 FQNEAQ come from the germline V gene (reference sequence). V lost 1 base and J lost 4, with 14 bases in between. This CDR3 reads CASSLVGSAGYEQYF. The CDR3 nucleotides are TGTGCCAGCAGCTTAGTGGGTTCGGCAGGGTACGAGCAGTACTTC.

J is TRBJ1-2 and V is TRBV18; 10 bases are shared with TRBD1. The CDR3 has 18 residues. V lost 3 bases and J lost 2; bases outside the gene matches: 12. Germline V lookup: CDR1 KGHSH, CDR2 LQKENI. CDR3 in DNA: TGTGCCAGCTCACCGTCGGGACAGGGGACGGGAAGGAACTATGGCTACACCTTC. Translated: CASSPSGQGTGRNYGYTF.